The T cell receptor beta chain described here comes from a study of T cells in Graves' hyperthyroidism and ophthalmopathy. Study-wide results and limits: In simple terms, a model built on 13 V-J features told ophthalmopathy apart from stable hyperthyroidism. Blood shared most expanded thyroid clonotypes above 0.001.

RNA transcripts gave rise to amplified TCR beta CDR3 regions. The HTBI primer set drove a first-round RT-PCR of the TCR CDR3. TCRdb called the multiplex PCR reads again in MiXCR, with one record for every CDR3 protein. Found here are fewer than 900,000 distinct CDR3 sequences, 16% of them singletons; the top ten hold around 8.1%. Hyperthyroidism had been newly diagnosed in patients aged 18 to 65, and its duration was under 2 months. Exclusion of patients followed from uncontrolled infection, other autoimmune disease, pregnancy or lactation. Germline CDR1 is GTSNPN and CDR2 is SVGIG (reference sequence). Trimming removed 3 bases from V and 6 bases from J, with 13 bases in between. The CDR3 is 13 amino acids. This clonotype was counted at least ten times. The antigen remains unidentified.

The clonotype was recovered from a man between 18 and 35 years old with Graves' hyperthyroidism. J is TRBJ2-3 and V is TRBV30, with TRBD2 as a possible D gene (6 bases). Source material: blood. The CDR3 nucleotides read TGTGCCTGGAGCGTGGAGGGAGTGGATACGCAGTATTTT. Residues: CAWSVEGVDTQYF. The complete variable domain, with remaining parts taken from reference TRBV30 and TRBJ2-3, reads SQTIHQWPATLVQPVGSPLSLECTVEGTSNPNLYWYRQAAGRGLQLLFYSVGIGQISSEVPQNLSASRPQDRQFILSSKKLLLSDSGFYLCAWSVEGVDTQYFGPGTRLTVL.